The 23 T cell receptor beta chains given below trace back to one sample, sequenced in a study of beta chain features in type 1 diabetes (dated by TCRdb to 2016 to 2019). Receptors were amplified or captured by the immunoSEQ multiplex PCR assay. All of the isolated RNA was reverse transcribed with the High Capacity cDNA Reverse Transcription Kit, so expressed TCRB transcripts were sequenced. What TCRdb holds here is the immuneACCESS table cut down to in-frame rearrangements. Part of the clones is not present; checked against another copy, under half of the missing clones reflect an unresolved V gene, and the others are unexplained. Across this sample there are about 450,000 clones, with approximately 10% seen only once. 0.035% to 0.05% of the sample rests with the top ten. The sample was naive CD4+ T cells from blood. What the cell subset or site label conveys for this sample: true naive CD4+ T cells. The source of these receptors is a woman aged 18-30 years in good health.

The chain links TRBV2 to TRBJ2-1; D gene unclear. In germline, CDR1 is SNHLY, CDR2 FYNNEI. This CDR3 has 11 amino acids. V was pared by 4 bases and J by 15 bases, with 13 bases between. This chain's CDR3 is CASSASGRLFF. CDR3 DNA: TGTGCCAGCAGTGCGTCAGGTAGATTGTTCTTC.

This clone was observed a handful of times. The chain is built from TRBV6-6 and TRBJ1-2; 12 bases map to TRBD1. This CDR3 spans 15 amino acids. The V segment lost 5 bases and the J segment 4 bases; nucleotides outside the gene matches: 5. CDR1 and CDR2 from the germline V gene are MNHNY and SVGAGI (reference sequence). CDR3 amino acids: CASSPGTGGLYGYTF. Here the CDR3 DNA reads TGTGCCAGCAGTCCAGGGACAGGGGGCCTCTATGGCTACACCTTC.

V gene TRBV7-9 combines with J gene TRBJ1-2; TRBD1 might be the D (6 bases). With 8 bases removed from V and 0 bases from J, the gap between germline ends came to 16 bases. There are 15 residues in the CDR3. Germline V gene data show CDR1 as SEHNR and CDR2 as FQNEAQ (reference sequence). The CDR3 loop is CASSPPTGSNYGYTF. Written as DNA, the CDR3 is TGTGCCAGCTCCCCACCGACAGGTTCTAACTATGGCTACACCTTC.

This clone was found a few times. The chain couples TRBV28 to TRBJ2-5, with 10 bases that match TRBD1. CDR1 MDHEN and CDR2 SYDVKM come from the germline V gene. The V gene end was trimmed by 6 bases and the J gene end by 5 bases; junction bases not matched to a gene: 9. This CDR3 contains 15 residues. The chain's CDR3 is CASSAGTGVGETQYF. The CDR3 DNA sequence: TGTGCCAGCAGCGCCGGGACAGGGGTCGGGGAGACCCAGTACTTC.

This chain links TRBV18 with TRBJ2-6; no firm D call. This CDR3 spans 17 amino acids. The germline CDR1 and CDR2 sequences are KGHSH and LQKENI. V was clipped by 2 bases and J by 4 bases, with 15 bases between them. The CDR3 spells CASSPVAHSLGANVLTF. In nucleotides, the CDR3 is TGTGCCAGCTCACCAGTAGCACATTCTCTGGGGGCCAACGTCCTGACTTTC.

The chain carries TRBV9 and TRBJ2-1; D not resolved. The V and J ends lost 3 bases and 6 bases respectively, with 13 bases between them. The CDR3 loop spans 14 amino acids. Germline V gene lookup returns CDR1 SGDLS and CDR2 YYNGEE. This CDR3 reads CASSALPGSNEQFF. The CDR3 nucleotides read TGTGCCAGCAGCGCACTCCCGGGCTCCAATGAGCAGTTCTTC.

J is TRBJ2-7 and V is TRBV7-6; D not resolved. V shed 5 bases and J shed 4 bases, with 15 bases lying between them. From germline, CDR1 is SGHVS and CDR2 FNYEAQ. This CDR3 region has 14 residues. The CDR3 here is CASSLTQRTYEQYF. The DNA for the CDR3 is TGTGCCAGCAGCCTCACCCAGCGCACGTACGAGCAGTACTTC.

The sample holds a few counts of this clone. This chain connects TRBV6-4 to TRBJ2-3; 7 bases align to TRBD1. J lost 0 bases, V lost 6 bases, and 3 bases had no gene match. The germline V gene has CDR1 MRHNA and CDR2 SNTAGT. The CDR3 has 14 residues. In DNA form, the CDR3 reads TGTGCCAGCAGAAGGGACAGTAGCACAGATACGCAGTATTTT. Translating gives CASRRDSSTDTQYF.

This clone came up a few times. The chain employs TRBV2 and TRBJ2-7, with 11 nucleotides matching TRBD2. The CDR3 contains 15 residues. In germline, CDR1 is SNHLY, CDR2 FYNNEI. V trimming: 6 bases; J trimming: 4 bases; junction bases outside the gene matches: 8. In DNA, the CDR3 is TGTGCCAGCAGGAAGGGACTAGCGGATAGGTACGAGCAGTACTTC. Its translation: CASRKGLADRYEQYF.

In its sample, this clone was seen a few times. The genes are TRBV6-5 and TRBJ2-3; D is uncertain. V lost 5 bases and J 11 bases, leaving 23 bases between the germline ends. Germline-derived CDR1 and CDR2 are MNHEY and SVGAGI. The CDR3 is 15 amino acids. As DNA, the CDR3 is TGTGCCAGCAGTCGAAAAAGAACCAGCCGGTGGGAGCAGTATTTT. The encoded protein is CASSRKRTSRWEQYF.

This clone was seen a few times. V usage is TRBV5-1 and J usage is TRBJ2-5, with D maybe TRBD1 (6 bases). The germline V and J ends were trimmed by 0 bases and 3 bases, with 12 bases remaining between them. CDR1 SGHRS and CDR2 YFSETQ come from the germline V gene. The CDR3 length is 15 residues. The CDR3 is CASSLGDMYKETQYF. DNA of the CDR3: TGCGCCAGCAGCTTGGGGGACATGTACAAAGAGACCCAGTACTTC.

The chain joins TRBV7-2 to TRBJ2-1; D ambiguous. CDR1 and CDR2 (germline): SGHTA, FQGNSA. This CDR3 contains 15 residues. Trimming took 5 bases from V and 6 from J, leaving 17 bases between them. Here the CDR3 DNA reads TGTGCCAGCAGCCCGAGGCGGCTTAGTGGCAATGAGCAGTTCTTC. As protein: CASSPRRLSGNEQFF.

The V gene is TRBV5-1, the J gene TRBJ1-1; 7 nucleotides match TRBD1. V trimming: 7 bases; J trimming: 5 bases; junction bases outside the gene matches: 11. The CDR3 contains 14 residues. Germline CDR1 SGHRS, CDR2 YFSETQ. CDR3 loop: CASGYRGGRTEAFF. The DNA for the CDR3 is TGCGCCAGCGGATACAGGGGAGGAAGAACTGAAGCTTTCTTT.

This chain uses TRBV5-6 with TRBJ2-7, with D uncertain. Per germline, CDR1 SGHDT and CDR2 YYEEEE. The CDR3 sequence is 10 residues long. Trimming pared 4 bases from V and 4 bases from J, leaving 3 bases between. The DNA for the CDR3 is TGTGCCAGCAGCCTTTACGAGCAGTACGTC. This codes for CASSLYEQYV.

In this sample, this clone turned up a few times. CDR3 amino acids: CASRQENSYEQYF. CDR3 coding DNA: TGTGCCAGCCGACAGGAAAACTCCTACGAGCAGTACTTC. This chain links TRBV7-9 with TRBJ2-7; possibly TRBD1 for D (6 bases). Germline V gives CDR1 SEHNR, CDR2 FQNEAQ (reference sequence). V was pared by 8 bases and J by 0 bases, with 11 bases between. CDR3 length equals 13 residues.

The chain combines TRBV15 with TRBJ2-6; D remains ambiguous. In germline, CDR1 is LNHNV, CDR2 YYDKDF (reference sequence). Trimming stripped 6 bases from V and 4 bases from J, with 10 bases between. This CDR3 comprises 14 residues. Here the CDR3 DNA reads TGTGCCACCAGTCTGGCAGCAGGGGCCAACGTCCTGACTTTC. As protein: CATSLAAGANVLTF.

The V gene is TRBV5-1, the J gene TRBJ2-1, with 13 bases fitting TRBD2. Germline V CDR1 and CDR2: SGHRS, YFSETQ. V trimming: 3 bases; J trimming: 4 bases; junction bases outside the gene matches: 4. The CDR3 is 16 amino acids. CDR3 coding DNA: TGCGCCAGCAGCTGGACTAGCGGGAGCGGGTACAATGAGCAGTTCTTC. It translates to CASSWTSGSGYNEQFF.

This clone was seen only a few times. This rearrangement joins TRBV7-6 to TRBJ2-1; possibly TRBD2 for D (5 bases). V lost 5 bases and J lost 0, with 17 bases in between. Germline V CDR1 and CDR2: SGHVS, FNYEAQ. CDR3 length equals 17 residues. The CDR3 is CASSPYPKGSSYNEQFF. The CDR3 DNA follows: TGTGCCAGCAGCCCGTACCCAAAAGGGAGCTCCTACAATGAGCAGTTCTTC.

The rearrangement joins TRBV7-2 to TRBJ2-3; D is perhaps TRBD1 (8 bases). V lost 5 bases and J 3 bases, leaving 15 bases between the germline ends. The germline CDR1 and CDR2 sequences are SGHTA and FQGNSA. The length of the CDR3 is 15 residues. In DNA, the CDR3 is TGTGCCAGCAGCACAGGGGGGGGCCGAACAGATACGCAGTATTTT. Encoded protein: CASSTGGGRTDTQYF.

This clone turned up a few times. V and J are TRBV7-8 and TRBJ2-1; the D gene is possibly TRBD1 (5 bases). This CDR3 contains 16 residues. Germline V lookup: CDR1 SGHVS, CDR2 FQNEAQ. V lost 6 bases to trimming and J lost 1 base, with 16 bases between them. CDR3 residues: CASRHQGLGSYNEQFF. The DNA of the CDR3 is TGTGCCAGCAGACATCAGGGCCTAGGTTCCTACAATGAGCAGTTCTTC. Based on the CDR3 plus reference TRBV7-8 and TRBJ2-1, the full variable domain is GAGVSQSPRYKVAKRGQDVALRCDPISGHVSLFWYQQALGQGPEFLTYFQNEAQLDKSGLPSDRFFAERPEGSVSTLKIQRTQQEDSAVYLCASRHQGLGSYNEQFFGPGTRLTVL.

Only a few counts were recorded for this clone. The genes are TRBV7-9 and TRBJ2-3; the match to TRBD1 covers 9 bases. The CDR3 extends over 13 amino acids. V was pared by 7 bases and J by 6 bases, with 5 bases of the junction left unmatched. CDR1 is SEHNR and CDR2 is FQNEAQ in the germline V gene (reference sequence). The CDR3 is CASTQGAVDTQYF. CDR3 coding DNA: TGTGCCAGCACACAGGGGGCGGTGGATACGCAGTATTTT.

This clone came up a few times. J is TRBJ2-7 and V is TRBV29-1; TRBD1 aligns across 9 bases. Germline loops: CDR1 SQVTM, CDR2 ANQGSEA. This CDR3 comprises 15 residues. The V segment lost 7 bases and the J segment 4 bases; nucleotides outside the gene matches: 14. The CDR3 DNA reads TGCAGCGCCACCGGGACAGGGTACCTAAGGTACGAGCAGTACTTC. It encodes CSATGTGYLRYEQYF.

V gene TRBV7-2 combines with J gene TRBJ2-1; D is ambiguous. Germline lookup yields CDR1 SGHTA and CDR2 FQGNSA. Trimming took 5 bases from V and 3 from J, leaving 11 bases between them. The CDR3 is 14 amino acids. The CDR3 nucleotides are TGTGCCAGCAGCATGGACGGGCTCTACAATGAGCAGTTCTTC. Encoded protein: CASSMDGLYNEQFF.